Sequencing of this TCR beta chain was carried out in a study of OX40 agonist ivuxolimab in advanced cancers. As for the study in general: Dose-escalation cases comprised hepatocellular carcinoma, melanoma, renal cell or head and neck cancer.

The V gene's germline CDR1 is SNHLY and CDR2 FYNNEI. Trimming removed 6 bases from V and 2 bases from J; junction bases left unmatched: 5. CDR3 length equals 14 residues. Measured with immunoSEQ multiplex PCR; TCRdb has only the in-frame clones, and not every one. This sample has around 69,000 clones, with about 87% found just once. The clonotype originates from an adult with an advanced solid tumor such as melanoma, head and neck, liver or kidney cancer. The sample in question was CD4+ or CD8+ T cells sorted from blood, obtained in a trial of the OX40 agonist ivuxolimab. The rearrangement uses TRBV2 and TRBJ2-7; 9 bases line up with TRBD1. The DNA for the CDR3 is TGTGCCAGCAGGGCCCGACAGGGGGCCTACGAGCAGTACTTC. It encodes CASRARQGAYEQYF.